What follows are 12 T cell receptor beta chains derived from one specimen sequenced in a study of regulatory T cells in long-lasting Graves disease. Time point reported: newly diagnosed GD, antithyroid drugs for less than 3 months. After RNA was extracted from PBMCs, the TCR library was made from it. Arm-PCR of CDR3 regions with iRepertoire HTBI primers generated TCR beta libraries. Via MiXCR, TCRdb re-called the multiplex PCR reads, giving one row per CDR3 protein. The sample has hundreds of thousands of distinct CDR3 sequences, 12% seen once. Another study also made use of these data, one on T cells in Graves' hyperthyroidism and ophthalmopathy.

Sequencing was performed on peripheral blood mononuclear cells (PBMCs), taken at new diagnosis, from a patient treated with antithyroid drugs. These receptors were obtained from a woman between 25 and 40 years old with Graves disease.

This clonotype was observed at least ten times. The gene calls are TRBV20-1 and TRBJ1-5; 11 bases align to TRBD1. In germline, CDR1 is DFQATT, CDR2 SNEGSKA (reference sequence). Unmatched junction bases numbered 2, after V lost 0 bases and J lost 7 bases. The CDR3 loop spans 14 amino acids. Here the CDR3 reads CSARDRTGGQPQHF. The CDR3 DNA sequence: TGCAGTGCTAGAGACCGGACAGGGGGCCAGCCCCAGCATTTT.

This clonotype occurred many times. The chain is built from TRBV2 and TRBJ2-7; TRBD1 agrees at 12 bases. Losses at the gene ends were 6 bases for V and 5 bases for J; bases not matched to a gene: 5. The CDR3 runs 14 residues. Germline assignment: CDR1 SNHLY and CDR2 FYNNEI. CDR3 sequence: CASRLGQGADEQYF. CDR3 coding DNA: TGTGCCAGCAGGTTGGGACAGGGGGCAGACGAGCAGTACTTC.

Of note for this clonotype: This may be a read error, as it is one base from a much larger clone. The CDR3 carries no conserved terminal phenylalanine or tryptophan, so it likely arises from a read error. This rearrangement joins TRBV19 to TRBJ1-4, with 7 bases aligning to TRBD1. CDR3 length: 13 amino acids. The trim removed 5 bases at V and 7 bases at J, leaving 4 bases unmatched. Germline lookup yields CDR1 LNHDA and CDR2 SQIVND (reference sequence). The CDR3 loop is CASSVDRAEKLFL. CDR3 DNA: TGTGCCAGTAGTGTCGACAGGGCTGAAAAACTGTTTTTG.

J is TRBJ2-5 and V is TRBV10-3; tentative D call: TRBD1 (6 bases). Germline V CDR1 and CDR2: ENHRY, SYGVKD. V lost 3 bases and J 4 bases, leaving 9 bases between the germline ends. CDR3 size: 13 residues. This CDR3 is CAISDLGGETQYF. For the CDR3, the DNA is TGTGCCATCAGTGATCTAGGGGGAGAGACCCAGTACTTC.

This clonotype was recorded many times. The V and J genes are TRBV2 and TRBJ2-7; 7 bases agree with TRBD2. The CDR3 contains 16 residues. The J segment lost 0 bases and the V segment lost 7 bases, leaving 12 bases of the junction unmatched. Germline V lookup: CDR1 SNHLY, CDR2 FYNNEI. CDR3 DNA: TGTGCCAGCACGAGGGTCCTAGCGGATTACTCCTACGAGCAGTACTTC. Translated, it gives CASTRVLADYSYEQYF.

This clonotype was detected only a few times. The chain is built from TRBV10-1 and TRBJ2-1; TRBD2 is a possible D gene (6 bases). Between the trimmed V and J ends, which lost 0 bases and 6 bases, there was a span of 12 bases. CDR1 is WNHNN, CDR2 SYGVQD, per germline (reference sequence). This CDR3 spans 15 amino acids. CDR3 protein: CASSESRDGSNEQFF. CDR3 DNA sequence: TGCGCCAGCAGTGAGTCGCGGGACGGGAGCAATGAGCAGTTCTTC.

In its sample, this clonotype was seen many times. The chain combines TRBV6-2 or TRBV6-3 with TRBJ2-3; 7 nucleotides match TRBD2. This CDR3 comprises 17 residues. The trim removed 7 bases at V and 1 base at J, leaving 14 bases unmatched. Looked up from germline, CDR1 is MNHEY and CDR2 is SVGEGT. The DNA for the CDR3 is TGTGCCAGCATTGAAACGACTAGCAATATAGGCACAGATACGCAGTATTTT. Protein sequence: CASIETTSNIGTDTQYF.

This rearrangement joins TRBV19 to TRBJ2-7; TRBD2 agrees at 8 bases. The CDR3 runs to 14 residues. The ends lost 5 bases at V and 5 bases at J; junction bases unmatched: 8. Germline V CDR1 and CDR2: LNHDA, SQIVND (reference sequence). The CDR3 reads CASSPGLVVNEQYF. The CDR3 nucleotides are TGTGCCAGTAGTCCGGGACTAGTTGTAAACGAGCAGTACTTC.

The chain combines TRBV28 with TRBJ2-3, with TRBD2 identical over 8 bases. Germline trimming cut 4 bases from V and 2 bases from J; bases unmatched to any gene: 11. CDR1 is MDHEN, CDR2 SYDVKM, per germline. The CDR3 covers 17 residues. The CDR3 nucleotides are TGTGCCAGCAGTTCGCCGGGAGGGTCAGGTTACACAGATACGCAGTATTTT. This codes for CASSSPGGSGYTDTQYF.

A few counts support this clonotype. The rearrangement links TRBV9 to TRBJ2-5; D call uncertain. The J call may be incorrect, as the DNA end agrees better with TRBJ2-1. This CDR3 has 12 amino acids. The V gene's germline CDR1 is SGDLS and CDR2 YYNGEE. This CDR3 reads CASSVNQIEQFF. CDR3 in DNA: TGTGCCAGCAGCGTAAATCAAATTGAGCAGTTCTTC.

This clonotype was seen at least ten times. The rearrangement joins TRBV4-1 to TRBJ2-7; 7 bases fit TRBD1. CDR1 is MGHRA, CDR2 YSYEKL, per germline. CDR3 size: 13 residues. Losses at the gene ends were 4 bases for V and 5 bases for J; bases not matched to a gene: 5. The CDR3 DNA reads TGCGCCAGCAGCCGAAAGACAGGGAACGAGCAGTACTTC. Translating it yields CASSRKTGNEQYF.

In its sample, this clonotype was seen a few times. CDR3 DNA sequence: TGTGCCAGCAGTTACAGGGGCGTGAACACTGAAGCTTTCTTT. This codes for CASSYRGVNTEAFF. The chain recombines TRBV6-2 or TRBV6-3 with TRBJ1-1; tentative D call: TRBD1 (5 bases). The CDR3 is made up of 14 amino acids. V lost 2 bases to trimming and J lost 0 bases, with 7 bases between them. Germline CDR1 is MNHEY and CDR2 is SVGEGT.